Below are 20 T cell receptor beta chains sequenced from a single sample in a study of blood T cell repertoires in COVID-19. The assay was immunoSEQ multiplex PCR, and TCRdb's table has in-frame clones only and misses some. The sample has approximately 110,000 clones; about 88% are singletons. Input material: peripheral blood. These receptors all stem from a man between 40 and 49 years old with acute or convalescent COVID-19.

The chain carries TRBV2 and TRBJ2-1; 9 bases align to TRBD1. There are 17 residues in the CDR3. The germline gives CDR1 SNHLY, CDR2 FYNNEI. Unmatched junction bases numbered 20, after V lost 5 bases and J lost 12 bases. The CDR3 sequence is CASSRELGTGRRMGQFF. The CDR3, as DNA: TGTGCCAGCAGTCGAGAGCTCGGGACAGGGCGCCGAATGGGGCAGTTCTTC.

The chain recombines TRBV2 with TRBJ2-1; 14 positions match TRBD2. The CDR3 runs to 17 residues. Germline V CDR1 and CDR2: SNHLY, FYNNEI. Losses at the gene ends were 0 bases for V and 8 bases for J; bases not matched to a gene: 6. Here the CDR3 reads CASSEASGLAGEDEQFF. The DNA of the CDR3 is TGTGCCAGCAGTGAAGCCTCGGGACTAGCGGGAGAGGATGAGCAGTTCTTC.

The chain joins TRBV5-6 to TRBJ2-1; 9 bases match TRBD2. J lost 6 bases, V lost 4 bases, and 11 bases had no gene match. The CDR3 is 16 residues long. Germline V gene sequence: CDR1 SGHDT, CDR2 YYEEEE. CDR3 in DNA: TGTGCCAGCAGCCCACCCTCTAGCGGGGTTGGCAATGAGCAGTTCTTC. This codes for CASSPPSSGVGNEQFF.

In its sample, this clone was seen once. V and J are TRBV4-3 and TRBJ2-3, with D perhaps TRBD2 (5 bases). This CDR3 spans 16 amino acids. In germline, CDR1 is LGHNA, CDR2 YSLEER. Trimming cost V 1 base and J 3 bases, with 14 bases left between them. CDR3 DNA sequence: TGCGCCAGCAGCCAAGCTACGGGGATAGGGACAGATACGCAGTATTTT. This codes for CASSQATGIGTDTQYF.

V gene TRBV6-5 combines with J gene TRBJ2-7; 10 bases are a match to TRBD2. The CDR3 length is 16 residues. The ends lost 0 bases at V and 3 bases at J; junction bases unmatched: 5. Looked up from germline, CDR1 is MNHEY and CDR2 is SVGAGI. CDR3 bases: TGTGCCAGCAGTTACTCGACTAGCGGGTTGAACTACGAGCAGTACTTC. This translates into CASSYSTSGLNYEQYF.

V and J are TRBV18 and TRBJ1-4; no definite D call. Trimming left V 8 bases short and J 6 bases short, with 16 bases between. There are 14 residues in the CDR3. From germline, CDR1 is KGHSH and CDR2 LQKENI. CDR3 coding DNA: TGTGCCAGCCGGGTGGGAGTAGGTGATGAAAAACTGTTTTTT. Its protein is CASRVGVGDEKLFF.

The rearrangement joins TRBV6-6 to TRBJ2-5, with 10 bases identical to TRBD1. Germline V CDR1 and CDR2: MNHNY, SVGAGI (reference sequence). CDR3 length: 14 residues. V shed 6 bases, J shed 5 bases, and the junction held 6 bases outside the gene matches. The CDR3 region is CASRRTGGVETQYF. CDR3 coding DNA: TGTGCCAGCAGGAGGACAGGGGGGGTGGAGACCCAGTACTTC.

This clone was found a few times. The V and J genes are TRBV7-8 and TRBJ2-1; TRBD2 matches at 9 bases. Germline assignment: CDR1 SGHVS and CDR2 FQNEAQ. The CDR3 extends over 12 amino acids. J lost 12 bases, V lost 1 base, and 1 base had no gene match. CDR3 region: CASSLGREGQFF. The CDR3 DNA is TGTGCCAGCAGCTTAGGGCGGGAGGGGCAGTTCTTC. The full variable domain, in which reference TRBV7-8 and TRBJ2-1 provide the parts outside the CDR3, is GAGVSQSPRYKVAKRGQDVALRCDPISGHVSLFWYQQALGQGPEFLTYFQNEAQLDKSGLPSDRFFAERPEGSVSTLKIQRTQQEDSAVYLCASSLGREGQFFGPGTRLTVL.

CDR3 sequence: CASSLVRGHIQYF. The CDR3 DNA sequence: TGCGCCAGCAGCTTAGTCAGGGGGCACATTCAGTACTTC. The chain joins TRBV5-1 to TRBJ2-4; 8 bases are a match to TRBD1. J gave up 8 bases and V 2 bases, and 3 bases lay outside the gene matches. Germline V gene sequence: CDR1 SGHRS, CDR2 YFSETQ. The CDR3 is 13 residues long. Full variable domain (rest looked up from reference TRBV5-1 and TRBJ2-4): KAGVTQTPRYLIKTRGQQVTLSCSPISGHRSVSWYQQTPGQGLQFLFEYFSETQRNKGNFPGRFSGRQFSNSRSEMNVSTLELGDSALYLCASSLVRGHIQYFGAGTRLSVL.

The rearrangement uses TRBV15 and TRBJ1-2, with no clear D. The CDR3 length is 12 residues. The V and J ends lost 4 bases and 3 bases respectively, with 6 bases between them. The germline V gene encodes CDR1 LNHNV and CDR2 YYDKDF (reference sequence). CDR3 residues: CATSNSYYGYTF. CDR3 bases: TGTGCCACCAGCAACTCTTACTATGGCTACACCTTC.

This rearrangement joins TRBV3-1 (or the pseudogene TRBV3-2) to TRBJ2-3, with D unresolved. Germline loops: CDR1 LGHDT, CDR2 YNNKEL (reference sequence). V was clipped by 3 bases and J by 1 base, with 20 bases between them. This CDR3 spans 18 amino acids. CDR3 sequence: CASSQNPPMWARTDTQYF. The CDR3, as DNA: TGTGCCAGCAGCCAGAATCCCCCCATGTGGGCGCGCACAGATACGCAGTATTTT.

The rearrangement uses TRBV6-2 or TRBV6-3 and TRBJ2-7, with 7 bases fitting TRBD1. V dropped 4 bases and J dropped 4; count of bases not matched to a gene: 1. This CDR3 is built from 12 residues. Germline CDR1 reads MNHEY; CDR2 reads SVGEGT. CDR3 region: CASSSTGYEQYF. The CDR3 DNA follows: TGTGCCAGCAGTTCGACAGGGTACGAGCAGTACTTC.

This chain connects TRBV6-1 to TRBJ1-1; 7 bases are a match to TRBD1. Trimming took 4 bases from V and 1 from J; bases not matched to a gene: 9. This CDR3 has 16 amino acids. The germline CDR1 and CDR2 sequences are MNHNS and SASEGT. CDR3 amino acids: CASSVVGTVKNTEAFF. CDR3 DNA sequence: TGTGCCAGCAGTGTGGTGGGGACAGTCAAGAACACTGAAGCTTTCTTT.

The V gene is TRBV9, the J gene TRBJ2-3, with D possibly being TRBD2 (6 bases). The CDR3 spans 16 residues. Between the trimmed V and J ends, which lost 4 bases and 2 bases, there was a span of 17 bases. CDR1 is SGDLS, CDR2 YYNGEE, per germline. This CDR3 reads CASSPTWGLHTDTQYF. In DNA, the CDR3 is TGTGCCAGCAGCCCCACCTGGGGACTTCACACAGATACGCAGTATTTT.

The chain is built from TRBV29-1 and TRBJ2-1, with 10 positions matching TRBD2. CDR1 is SQVTM, CDR2 ANQGSEA, per germline. CDR3 length: 15 residues. Trimming removed 3 bases from V and 5 bases from J; junction bases left unmatched: 7. The CDR3 is CSVESGRASHNEQFF. The CDR3 DNA is TGCAGCGTTGAGAGCGGGAGGGCCTCTCACAATGAGCAGTTCTTC.

The CDR3 sequence is CASSQYLKGLAGGRDTGELFF. In DNA, the CDR3 is TGTGCCAGCAGCCAATATCTCAAGGGACTAGCGGGAGGGAGGGACACCGGGGAGCTGTTTTTT. The chain joins TRBV3-1 (or the pseudogene TRBV3-2) to TRBJ2-2; 16 bases are a match to TRBD2. CDR1 is LGHDT, CDR2 YNNKEL, per germline (reference sequence). The J segment lost 3 bases and the V segment lost 2 bases, leaving 12 bases of the junction unmatched. The CDR3 runs to 21 residues.

This chain uses TRBV2 with TRBJ2-5, with 15 bases matching TRBD2. The CDR3 has 14 residues. Germline V gene lookup returns CDR1 SNHLY and CDR2 FYNNEI. The trim removed 10 bases at V and 12 bases at J, leaving 12 bases unmatched. CDR3 nucleotide sequence: TGTGCCACCACCAGGGGACTAGCGGGGGGCGGGGAGTACTTC. It is translated as CATTRGLAGGGEYF. Complete variable domain (other parts from reference TRBV2 and TRBJ2-5): EPEVTQTPSHQVTQMGQEVILRCVPISNHLYFYWYRQILGQKVEFLVSFYNNEISEKSEIFDDQFSVERPDGSNFTLKIRSTKLEDSAMYFCATTRGLAGGGEYFGPGTRLLVL.

The V gene is TRBV7-2, the J gene TRBJ2-7; TRBD1 is a possible D gene (7 bases). The CDR3 extends over 14 amino acids. V was shortened by 5 bases and J by 3 bases, with 14 bases between the two germline ends. The germline gives CDR1 SGHTA, CDR2 FQGNSA. CDR3 sequence: CASSPQGGIYEQYF. CDR3 nucleotides: TGTGCCAGCAGCCCCCAGGGGGGTATCTACGAGCAGTACTTC.

The chain employs TRBV18 and TRBJ2-5; tentative D call: TRBD2 (5 bases). Trimming left V 6 bases short and J 1 base short, with 9 bases between. Germline V CDR1 and CDR2: KGHSH, LQKENI. There are 13 residues in the CDR3. The CDR3 is CASSPGIQETQYF. In DNA form, the CDR3 reads TGTGCCAGCTCCCCCGGGATCCAAGAGACCCAGTACTTC.

This clone has more than one count but fewer than ten. The gene calls are TRBV7-3 and TRBJ2-7, with TRBD2 matching 7 bases. Trimming removed 1 base from V and 0 bases from J; junction bases left unmatched: 9. The germline CDR1 and CDR2 sequences are SGHTA and FQGTGA. CDR3 length: 17 amino acids. CDR3 bases: TGTGCCAGCAGCTTAATGTTAACGGGAGGTCCCTCCTACGAGCAGTACTTC. Its translation is CASSLMLTGGPSYEQYF. The full variable domain, in which reference TRBV7-3 and TRBJ2-7 provide the parts outside the CDR3, is GAGVSQTPSNKVTEKGKYVELRCDPISGHTALYWYRQSLGQGPEFLIYFQGTGAADDSGLPNDRFFAVRPEGSVSTLKIQRTERGDSAVYLCASSLMLTGGPSYEQYFGPGTRLTVT.